This TCR beta chain emerged from a study of blood T cell repertoires in COVID-19. On the study more broadly: Samples came from the United States, Italy and Spain, spanning acute and convalescent COVID-19. PBMCs, B-cell-depleted T cells, or T cells provided the cDNA or gDNA that made up the material.

Method: immunoSEQ multiplex PCR; TCRdb's copy keeps in-frame clones and lacks some. This table has around 470,000 clones, about 92% appearing once. Looked up from germline, CDR1 is MNHEY and CDR2 is SMNVEV (reference sequence). CDR3 length: 15 residues. Deletions cut 1 base from V and 0 bases from J, with 9 bases between. The sequenced sample consisted of PBMCs or T cells enriched from blood (not recorded which). This chain connects TRBV27 to TRBJ1-2; D gene ambiguous. This TCR came from a man between 18 and 35 years old who had recovered from COVID-19. CDR3 nucleotide sequence: TGTGCCAGCAGTTTATACCCAGGCCCTAACTATGGCTACACCTTC. It codes for CASSLYPGPNYGYTF.